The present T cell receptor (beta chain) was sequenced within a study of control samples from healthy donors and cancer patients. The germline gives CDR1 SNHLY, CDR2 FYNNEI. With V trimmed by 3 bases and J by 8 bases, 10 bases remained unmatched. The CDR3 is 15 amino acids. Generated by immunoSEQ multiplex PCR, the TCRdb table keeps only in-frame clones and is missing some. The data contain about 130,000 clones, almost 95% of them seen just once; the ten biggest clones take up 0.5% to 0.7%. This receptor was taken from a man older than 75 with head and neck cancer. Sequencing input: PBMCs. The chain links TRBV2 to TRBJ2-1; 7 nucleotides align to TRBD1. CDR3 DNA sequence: TGTGCCAGCAGTGACCCGACAGGGTATGACGATGAGCAGTTCTTC. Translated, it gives CASSDPTGYDDEQFF.